The 10 T cell receptor beta chains in this list originate from one sample, sequenced in a study of T cell responses to AZD1222 COVID-19 vaccine. Clones were read by immunoSEQ multiplex PCR, and TCRdb kept only the in-frame ones, dropping some. The sample lists 60,000 to 65,000 clones; roughly 84% were seen once. The source material was peripheral blood, sampled on day 0 of AZD1222 vaccination. The receptors shown here come from an adult in good health.

This clone has just a few counts. This chain connects TRBV30 to TRBJ2-1, with D possibly TRBD2 on 5 matching bases. The CDR3 has 14 residues. The germline V and J ends were trimmed by 1 base and 4 bases, with 11 bases remaining between them. CDR1 and CDR2 from the germline V gene are GTSNPN and SVGIG (reference sequence). The CDR3 coding sequence is TGTGCCTGGAGTGCCCTACTAGGGTACAATGAGCAGTTCTTC. It translates to CAWSALLGYNEQFF. The full variable domain, in which reference TRBV30 and TRBJ2-1 provide the parts outside the CDR3, is SQTIHQWPATLVQPVGSPLSLECTVEGTSNPNLYWYRQAAGRGLQLLFYSVGIGQISSEVPQNLSASRPQDRQFILSSKKLLLSDSGFYLCAWSALLGYNEQFFGPGTRLTVL.

The rearrangement links TRBV14 to TRBJ2-5; 7 bases line up with TRBD2. The CDR3 runs to 15 residues. Germline CDR1 and CDR2: SGHDN and FVKESK. The V gene end was trimmed by 4 bases and the J gene end by 1 base; junction bases not matched to a gene: 6. Here the CDR3 DNA reads TGTGCCAGCAGCCGGCTAGGGAGGGTCCAAGAGACCCAGTACTTC. Translation gives CASSRLGRVQETQYF.

There are a few counts of this clone. This chain connects TRBV2 to TRBJ2-2, with a tentative D call TRBD1 (5 bases). Trimming took 4 bases from V and 6 from J, leaving 9 bases between them. Germline-derived CDR1 and CDR2 are SNHLY and FYNNEI. The CDR3 is made up of 13 amino acids. CDR3 nucleotides: TGTGCCAGCAGTGCAGGGAAGGCCGGGGAGCTGTTTTTT. Translation gives CASSAGKAGELFF.

This clone was seen a handful of times. The chain combines TRBV15 with TRBJ1-5, with 7 nucleotides matching TRBD1. V was clipped by 6 bases and J by 11 bases; unmatched bases: 10. Germline lookup yields CDR1 LNHNV and CDR2 YYDKDF (reference sequence). This CDR3 has 13 residues. Written as DNA, the CDR3 is TGTGCCACCAGGGAAGGGACAGTGGGGGCCCAGCATTTT. Amino acids: CATREGTVGAQHF. Variable domain in full (rest from reference TRBV15 and TRBJ1-5): DAMVIQNPRYQVTQFGKPVTLSCSQTLNHNVMYWYQQKSSQAPKLLFHYYDKDFNNEADTPDNFQSRRPNTSFCFLDIRSPGLGDTAMYLCATREGTVGAQHFGDGTRLSIL.

The chain is built from TRBV3-1 (or the pseudogene TRBV3-2) and TRBJ1-2; no clear D. CDR1 LGHDT and CDR2 YNNKEL come from the germline V gene (reference sequence). The CDR3 is made up of 16 amino acids. Trimming cost V 0 bases and J 4 bases, with 15 bases left between them. This chain's CDR3 is CASSQDITAGVYGYTF. The CDR3 nucleotides read TGTGCCAGCAGCCAAGATATTACGGCAGGAGTCTATGGCTACACCTTC.

The genes are TRBV4-2 and TRBJ1-1; D is unclear. Trimming removed 1 base at V and 6 bases at J, with 18 bases between. The CDR3 is made up of 16 amino acids. CDR1 is LGHNA and CDR2 is YNFKEQ in the germline V gene. CDR3 DNA sequence: TGTGCCAGCAGCCAAGGATTGGTGTATACGGGCTCTGAAGCTTTCTTT. Translated, it gives CASSQGLVYTGSEAFF.

The chain joins TRBV5-8 to TRBJ1-2; no reliable D call. The germline V gene encodes CDR1 SGHTS and CDR2 YDEGEE. V lost 1 base, J lost 8 bases, and 9 bases lay in between. The CDR3 totals 12 residues. CDR3 amino acids: CASSLSGYGYTF. Written as DNA, the CDR3 is TGTGCCAGCAGCTTGTCGGGGTACGGCTACACCTTC.

The CDR3 bases are TGCGCCCCCACCCAAGGGACACATCAAACGGGGGCGAACACTGAAGCTTTCTTT. It yields the protein CAPTQGTHQTGANTEAFF. The rearrangement joins TRBV4-1 to TRBJ1-1; D may be TRBD1 (6 bases). Trimming shortened V by 11 bases and J by 1 base, and 29 bases separated the two germline ends. Germline values: CDR1 MGHRA, CDR2 YSYEKL. The CDR3 is made up of 18 amino acids.

The chain has TRBV2 and TRBJ2-5; D unresolved. Trimming cost V 4 bases and J 3 bases, with 9 bases left between them. Looked up from germline, CDR1 is SNHLY and CDR2 is FYNNEI. This CDR3 is 13 amino acids long. CDR3 coding DNA: TGTGCCAGCAGTGTGGGGTTAGAAGAGACCCAGTACTTC. This translates into CASSVGLEETQYF.

The DNA for the CDR3 is TGTGCCAGCAGCCAAGTGGGACAGGGGGCTGATAATTCACCCCTCCACTTT. Its translation is CASSQVGQGADNSPLHF. The V gene is TRBV4-2, the J gene TRBJ1-6; 12 bases are shared with TRBD1. The CDR3 contains 17 residues. Germline V gene lookup returns CDR1 LGHNA and CDR2 YNFKEQ. Unmatched junction bases numbered 3, after V lost 1 base and J lost 5 bases.